A single TCR beta chain is shown here with its context. As yet, its antigen is unknown. cDNA came from about 0.5 to 1 ug RNA primed by random hexamers. Using its own MiXCR run on the immunoSEQ multiplex PCR reads, TCRdb lists one record per CDR3 protein. In the table there are approximately 230,000 distinct CDR3 sequences, 93% of which are singletons. The CDR3 totals 16 residues. Per the germline V gene, CDR1 is DFQATT and CDR2 is SNEGSKA (reference sequence). V was pared by 7 bases and J by 1 base, with 12 bases of the junction left unmatched. This sample was taken from a study of CD8 T cells in Susac syndrome. Study-level results: The study recognized that the number of individuals in its TCR sequencing and HLA analysis was relatively small.

The clonotype originates from a human donor with multiple sclerosis. Material for sequencing was CD4+ T cells from PBMCs. V usage is TRBV20-1 and J usage is TRBJ2-3; 9 bases line up with TRBD2. CDR3 sequence (DNA): TGCAGTGTTTCTATCGGGACTAGCTATGGCACAGATACGCAGTATTTT. It yields the protein CSVSIGTSYGTDTQYF.